The 31 T cell receptor beta chains presented below share a single source sample, sequenced in a study of blood T cell repertoires in COVID-19. Profiling relied on immunoSEQ multiplex PCR, and the TCRdb table lists in-frame clones only, not all of them. The sample records about 200,000 clones, more than 70% being singletons. Sequencing was carried out using PBMCs or T cells enriched from blood (not recorded which). Receptor source: a woman younger than 30 who had recovered from COVID-19.

V is TRBV19 and J is TRBJ1-5; 8 bases are a match to TRBD1. Germline V gene sequence: CDR1 LNHDA, CDR2 SQIVND (reference sequence). The junction had 7 bases not matched to a gene; V was cut back by 5 bases and J by 4 bases. This CDR3 comprises 15 residues. This CDR3 is CASSPGQGPNQPQHF. The CDR3 DNA follows: TGTGCCAGTAGTCCCGGACAGGGCCCGAATCAGCCCCAGCATTTT.

The CDR3 coding sequence is TGTGCCAGCAGTTTAGCTGACAGGTATAATTCACCCCTCCACTTT. The encoded protein is CASSLADRYNSPLHF. This chain links TRBV28 with TRBJ1-6, with TRBD1 as a possible D gene (6 bases). The germline V gene encodes CDR1 MDHEN and CDR2 SYDVKM. The length of the CDR3 is 15 residues. V shed 2 bases and J shed 4 bases, with 9 bases lying between them.

This clone was seen a handful of times. The chain has TRBV7-9 and TRBJ2-7, with D possibly matching TRBD1 (5 bases). The germline V and J ends were trimmed by 0 bases and 6 bases, with 21 bases remaining between them. Germline V lookup: CDR1 SEHNR, CDR2 FQNEAQ (reference sequence). This CDR3 contains 17 residues. This CDR3 is CASSLALSTGSQGEQYF. The DNA for the CDR3 is TGTGCCAGCAGCTTAGCGTTATCCACAGGTTCTCAGGGCGAGCAGTACTTC.

This clone was observed a few times. The chain links TRBV6-5 to TRBJ1-1; D is uncertain. Trimming cost V 2 bases and J 12 bases, with 19 bases left between them. CDR1 MNHEY and CDR2 SVGAGI come from the germline V gene. The length of the CDR3 is 14 residues. The chain's CDR3 is CASSYDGTLGGTFF. The CDR3 bases are TGTGCCAGCAGTTACGACGGCACCTTAGGAGGGACTTTCTTT.

This sequence joins TRBV3-1 (or the pseudogene TRBV3-2) and TRBJ2-1; 8 bases are shared with TRBD2. CDR3 length: 15 residues. V was clipped by 4 bases and J by 3 bases; unmatched bases: 5. CDR1 and CDR2 from the germline V gene are LGHDT and YNNKEL (reference sequence). The CDR3 DNA reads as TGTGCCAGCAGCCCGATAGCGGGGCTCTACAATGAGCAGTTCTTC. Translation: CASSPIAGLYNEQFF.

The V call is TRBV30, the J call TRBJ2-1; weak D call: TRBD2 (6 bases). The germline CDR1 and CDR2 sequences are GTSNPN and SVGIG (reference sequence). Trimming cost V 0 bases and J 2 bases, with 17 bases left between them. The CDR3 is 17 residues long. CDR3 sequence reads: CAWSVLRGTGTYNEQFF. CDR3 in DNA: TGTGCCTGGAGTGTACTTAGAGGGACTGGCACCTACAATGAGCAGTTCTTC.

The chain uses TRBV19 and TRBJ2-5, with TRBD2 matching 7 bases. After removal of 6 bases from V and 1 base from J, the junction contained 5 bases not matched to a gene. Germline loops: CDR1 LNHDA, CDR2 SQIVND (reference sequence). This CDR3 is built from 14 residues. The CDR3: CASSRSSGQETQYF. Here the CDR3 DNA reads TGTGCCAGTAGCCGATCTAGCGGCCAAGAGACCCAGTACTTC.

The chain carries TRBV14 and TRBJ2-1, with D perhaps matching TRBD1 (7 bases). V lost 6 bases and J lost 1, with 13 bases in between. This CDR3 has 15 amino acids. Germline loops: CDR1 SGHDN, CDR2 FVKESK. Here the CDR3 reads CASRFSGGSYNEQFF. DNA for the CDR3: TGTGCCAGCAGATTTTCAGGGGGGTCCTACAATGAGCAGTTCTTC.

V and J are TRBV30 and TRBJ1-5; 9 positions agree with TRBD1. The CDR3 covers 15 residues. The ends lost 0 bases at V and 5 bases at J; junction bases unmatched: 5. Germline V lookup: CDR1 GTSNPN, CDR2 SVGIG (reference sequence). CDR3 DNA: TGTGCCTGGAGTGTACCCGGGACAGGGTATCAGCCCCAGCATTTT. Translated: CAWSVPGTGYQPQHF.

The chain recombines TRBV30 with TRBJ1-1, with D possibly being TRBD1 (5 bases). The germline gives CDR1 GTSNPN, CDR2 SVGIG (reference sequence). V was shortened by 2 bases and J by 5 bases, with 12 bases between the two germline ends. The CDR3 length is 13 residues. The CDR3 nucleotides are TGTGCCTGGAGTTCCAGGGCTGGGACTGAAGCTTTCTTT. It encodes CAWSSRAGTEAFF.

The chain employs TRBV6-5 and TRBJ2-3; the D gene is possibly TRBD1 (5 bases). CDR3 length equals 14 residues. Per the germline V gene, CDR1 is MNHEY and CDR2 is SVGAGI. Trimming took 2 bases from V and 1 from J, leaving 7 bases between them. This CDR3 is CASSYRGGTDTQYF. CDR3 DNA: TGTGCCAGCAGTTACAGGGGCGGCACAGATACGCAGTATTTT.

For the CDR3, the DNA is TGCGCCAGCAGCTTGGACCGGGAGCCGGGGGGCAATCAGCCCCAGCATTTT. Translation gives CASSLDREPGGNQPQHF. The rearrangement links TRBV5-1 to TRBJ1-5, with a weak D call TRBD1 (5 bases). V was shortened by 0 bases and J by 2 bases, with 15 bases between the two germline ends. This CDR3 comprises 17 residues. Germline assignment: CDR1 SGHRS and CDR2 YFSETQ.

V is TRBV7-9 and J is TRBJ2-2, with 7 bases lining up with TRBD1. In germline, CDR1 is SEHNR, CDR2 FQNEAQ (reference sequence). Germline trimming cut 5 bases from V and 2 bases from J; bases unmatched to any gene: 8. The CDR3 covers 16 residues. The CDR3 loop reads CASSPMGDSNTGELFF. CDR3 DNA sequence: TGTGCCAGCAGCCCTATGGGGGACAGCAACACCGGGGAGCTGTTTTTT.

The table lists this clone with a count of one. CDR3 DNA sequence: TGTGCCAGCAGCTCTGAAGTACAGGGCATCTATGGCTACACCTTC. This encodes CASSSEVQGIYGYTF. V gene TRBV5-4 combines with J gene TRBJ1-2; D is perhaps TRBD1 (6 bases). V lost 3 bases and J lost 4, with 16 bases in between. Germline values: CDR1 SGHNT, CDR2 YYREEE (reference sequence). The CDR3 extends over 15 amino acids.

The V gene is TRBV29-1, the J gene TRBJ2-2; perhaps TRBD1 as D (6 bases). This CDR3 region has 16 residues. V dropped 0 bases and J dropped 4 bases, with 15 bases sitting between them. Germline V gene lookup returns CDR1 SQVTM and CDR2 ANQGSEA. This chain's CDR3 is CSVEEFGGASTGELFF. CDR3 in DNA: TGCAGCGTTGAAGAATTTGGGGGCGCCAGCACCGGGGAGCTGTTTTTT.

The chain links TRBV5-6 to TRBJ2-2, with 7 bases lining up with TRBD1. V trimming: 1 base; J trimming: 4 bases; junction bases outside the gene matches: 7. Germline CDR1 is SGHDT and CDR2 is YYEEEE. This CDR3 region has 16 residues. CDR3 sequence: CASSLRQGQFTGELFF. The CDR3 DNA sequence: TGTGCCAGCAGCTTGAGGCAGGGACAGTTCACCGGGGAGCTGTTTTTT.

This clone was detected only once. This sequence joins TRBV4-1 and TRBJ1-6; TRBD1 might be the D (5 bases). CDR3 length: 16 residues. Germline loops: CDR1 MGHRA, CDR2 YSYEKL. Trimming pared 6 bases from V and 0 bases from J, leaving 12 bases between. The CDR3 sequence is CASRPRDSSYNSPLHF. The CDR3 coding sequence is TGCGCCAGCAGGCCCAGGGATAGCTCCTATAATTCACCCCTCCACTTT.

The rearrangement joins TRBV28 to TRBJ1-2; 7 bases are a match to TRBD1. The CDR3 is made up of 14 amino acids. V lost 6 bases to trimming and J lost 4 bases; unmatched junction nucleotides: 8. Germline loops: CDR1 MDHEN, CDR2 SYDVKM. CDR3 sequence: CASSPRQGAYGYTF. The CDR3, as DNA: TGTGCCAGCAGCCCTAGACAGGGTGCCTATGGCTACACCTTC.

V gene TRBV18 combines with J gene TRBJ2-7, with a possible D match to TRBD2 (5 bases). The CDR3 consists of 14 residues. V dropped 4 bases and J dropped 0 bases, with 10 bases sitting between them. CDR1 and CDR2 from the germline V gene are KGHSH and LQKENI. The CDR3 region is CASSLGKASYEQYF. In DNA, the CDR3 is TGTGCCAGCTCACTCGGGAAGGCCTCCTACGAGCAGTACTTC.

The CDR3 region is CASSNVAGGYEQYF. CDR3 coding DNA: TGTGCCAGTAGCAACGTAGCGGGGGGCTACGAGCAGTACTTC. The V gene is TRBV19, the J gene TRBJ2-7; 10 bases fit TRBD2. CDR1 LNHDA and CDR2 SQIVND come from the germline V gene (reference sequence). V shed 6 bases, J shed 3 bases, and the junction held 5 bases outside the gene matches. This CDR3 is built from 14 residues.

This clone was observed a single time. The genes are TRBV3-1 (or the pseudogene TRBV3-2) and TRBJ1-2; a weak D match, TRBD1 (6 bases). The CDR3 contains 16 residues. The V gene lost 4 bases and the J gene lost 3 bases, with 18 bases spanning the gap. Germline assignment: CDR1 LGHDT and CDR2 YNNKEL (reference sequence). The CDR3 region is CASSPGQPPAHYGYTF. In nucleotides, the CDR3 is TGTGCCAGCAGCCCCGGACAGCCCCCAGCTCACTATGGCTACACCTTC.

The chain recombines TRBV30 with TRBJ1-1; D not resolved. The V gene lost 3 bases and the J gene lost 7 bases, with 15 bases spanning the gap. CDR1 GTSNPN and CDR2 SVGIG come from the germline V gene (reference sequence). The CDR3 extends over 13 amino acids. The DNA of the CDR3 is TGTGCCTGGAGCCCCCGGGGTCCGCATGAAGCTTTCTTT. It specifies CAWSPRGPHEAFF.

For the CDR3, the DNA is TGTGCCAGCAGCCGGTTGGATTCACCCCTCCACTTT. It yields the protein CASSRLDSPLHF. J is TRBJ1-6 and V is TRBV9; D remains ambiguous. The CDR3 runs 12 residues. Trimming stripped 4 bases from V and 8 bases from J, with 7 bases between. In germline, CDR1 is SGDLS, CDR2 YYNGEE. Using reference TRBV9 and TRBJ1-6 for the parts outside the CDR3, the full variable domain is DSGVTQTPKHLITATGQRVTLRCSPRSGDLSVYWYQQSLDQGLQFLIQYYNGEERAKGNILERFSAQQFPDLHSELNLSSLELGDSALYFCASSRLDSPLHFGNGTRLTVT.

The rearrangement links TRBV2 to TRBJ1-2, with 9 positions matching TRBD1. This CDR3 region has 14 residues. The J segment lost 8 bases and the V segment lost 2 bases, leaving 6 bases of the junction unmatched. Per the germline V gene, CDR1 is SNHLY and CDR2 is FYNNEI. The CDR3 region is CASSELGQGDGYTF. CDR3 sequence (DNA): TGTGCCAGCAGTGAACTGGGACAGGGTGACGGCTACACCTTC.

The V call is TRBV27, the J call TRBJ2-5; the match to TRBD2 covers 11 bases. V lost 5 bases and J lost 1; bases outside the gene matches: 15. This CDR3 has 19 amino acids. Germline-derived CDR1 and CDR2 are MNHEY and SMNVEV (reference sequence). CDR3 DNA sequence: TGTGCCAGCAGTACCTCCCGACTAGCGGGGCGTCGAATCCAAGAGACCCAGTACTTC. This translates into CASSTSRLAGRRIQETQYF.

This clone has just one count. This chain connects TRBV5-6 to TRBJ2-5; 11 nucleotides align to TRBD1. The V gene's germline CDR1 is SGHDT and CDR2 YYEEEE. CDR3 length equals 16 residues. The junction had 11 bases not matched to a gene; V was cut back by 7 bases and J by 3 bases. The CDR3 sequence is CASGSEPGQGEETQYF. The CDR3 DNA follows: TGTGCCAGCGGCAGCGAACCGGGACAGGGGGAAGAGACCCAGTACTTC.

This clone came up once. The chain employs TRBV6-2 or TRBV6-3 and TRBJ2-7; 7 positions agree with TRBD1. Germline V gene data show CDR1 as MNHEY and CDR2 as SVGEGT. The ends lost 2 bases at V and 3 bases at J; junction bases unmatched: 10. The CDR3 spans 16 residues. CDR3 sequence (DNA): TGTGCCAGCAGTTACCCTGGGCAGGGGGAAAGCTACGAGCAGTACTTC. Translation: CASSYPGQGESYEQYF.

V is TRBV25-1 and J is TRBJ1-3; no firm D call. CDR1 MGHDK and CDR2 SYGVNS come from the germline V gene. The CDR3 consists of 14 residues. Trimming shortened V by 2 bases and J by 2 bases, and 7 bases separated the two germline ends. The chain's CDR3 is CASSEAGAGNTIYF. The DNA for the CDR3 is TGTGCCAGCAGTGAAGCCGGAGCTGGAAACACCATATATTTT.

The chain employs TRBV7-9 and TRBJ2-5, with 7 nucleotides matching TRBD1. The germline V gene encodes CDR1 SEHNR and CDR2 FQNEAQ (reference sequence). The CDR3 loop spans 16 amino acids. V trimming: 4 bases; J trimming: 3 bases; junction bases outside the gene matches: 11. In DNA form, the CDR3 reads TGTGCCAGCAGCTGGCCAACGACCGGGACAGAAGAGACCCAGTACTTC. The encoded protein is CASSWPTTGTEETQYF.

The chain couples TRBV7-3 to TRBJ2-1; 9 nucleotides line up with TRBD1. This CDR3 contains 15 residues. With V trimmed by 3 bases and J by 7 bases, 7 bases remained unmatched. The germline CDR1 and CDR2 sequences are SGHTA and FQGTGA. The CDR3 sequence: CASSFTGGAGNEQFF. CDR3 DNA sequence: TGTGCCAGCAGCTTTACAGGGGGCGCTGGGAATGAGCAGTTCTTC.

The chain couples TRBV7-8 to TRBJ1-6; possible D gene TRBD1, 5 bases. The V end lost 4 bases, the J end lost 9 bases, and 19 bases lay between the germline ends. This CDR3 comprises 16 residues. Germline lookup yields CDR1 SGHVS and CDR2 FQNEAQ. The CDR3 sequence: CASSSAPGQGGSPLHF. CDR3 bases: TGTGCCAGCAGCTCGGCCCCGGGCCAGGGCGGTTCACCCCTCCACTTT.